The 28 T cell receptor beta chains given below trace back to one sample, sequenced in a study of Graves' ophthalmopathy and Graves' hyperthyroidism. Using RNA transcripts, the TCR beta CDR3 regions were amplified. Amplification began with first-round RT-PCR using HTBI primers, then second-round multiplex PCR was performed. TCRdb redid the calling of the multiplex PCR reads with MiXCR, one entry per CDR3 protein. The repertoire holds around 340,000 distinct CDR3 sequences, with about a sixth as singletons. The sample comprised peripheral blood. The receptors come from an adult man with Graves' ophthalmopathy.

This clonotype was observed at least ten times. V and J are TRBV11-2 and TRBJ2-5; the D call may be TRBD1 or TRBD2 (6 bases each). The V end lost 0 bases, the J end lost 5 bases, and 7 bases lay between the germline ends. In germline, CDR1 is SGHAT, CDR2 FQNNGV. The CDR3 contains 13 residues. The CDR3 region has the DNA TGTGCCAGCAGCTTAGAGGGGGGCGAGACCCAGTACTTC. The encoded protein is CASSLEGGETQYF. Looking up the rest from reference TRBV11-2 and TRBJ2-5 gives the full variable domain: EAGVAQSPRYKIIEKRQSVAFWCNPISGHATLYWYQQILGQGPKLLIQFQNNGVVDDSQLPKDRFSAERLKGVDSTLKIQPAKLEDSAVYLCASSLEGGETQYFGPGTRLLVL.

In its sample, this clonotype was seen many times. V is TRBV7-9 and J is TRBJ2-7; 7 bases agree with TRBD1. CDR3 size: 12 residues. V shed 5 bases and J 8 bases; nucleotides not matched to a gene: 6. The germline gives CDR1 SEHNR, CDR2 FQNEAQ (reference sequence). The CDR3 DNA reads TGTGCCAGCAGCCTCGACAGGGTCAAGCAGTACTTC. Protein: CASSLDRVKQYF.

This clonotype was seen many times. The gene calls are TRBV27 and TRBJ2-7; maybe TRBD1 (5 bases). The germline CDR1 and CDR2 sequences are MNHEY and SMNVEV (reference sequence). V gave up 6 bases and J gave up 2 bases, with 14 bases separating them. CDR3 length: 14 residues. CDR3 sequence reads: CASRRWTDTYEQYF. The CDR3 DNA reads TGTGCCAGCAGACGTTGGACGGACACCTACGAGCAGTACTTC.

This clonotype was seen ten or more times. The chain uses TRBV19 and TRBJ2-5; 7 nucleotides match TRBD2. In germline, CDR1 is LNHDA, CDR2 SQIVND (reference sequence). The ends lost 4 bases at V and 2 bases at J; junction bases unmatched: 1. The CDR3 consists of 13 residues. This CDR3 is CASSKAGQETQYF. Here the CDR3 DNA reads TGTGCCAGTAGTAAAGCGGGGCAAGAGACCCAGTACTTC.

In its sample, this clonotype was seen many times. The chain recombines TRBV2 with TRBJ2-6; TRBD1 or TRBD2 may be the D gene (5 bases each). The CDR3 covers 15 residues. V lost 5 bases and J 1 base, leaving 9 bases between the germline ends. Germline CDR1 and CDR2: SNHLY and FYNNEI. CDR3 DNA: TGTGCCAGCAGTAGGGACGGGTCTGGGGCCAACGTCCTGACTTTC. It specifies CASSRDGSGANVLTF.

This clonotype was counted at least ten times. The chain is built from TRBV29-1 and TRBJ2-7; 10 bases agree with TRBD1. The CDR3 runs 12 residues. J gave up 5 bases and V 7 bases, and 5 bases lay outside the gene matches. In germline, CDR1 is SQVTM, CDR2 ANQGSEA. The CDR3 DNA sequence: TGCAGCGCGGGACAGGGGAACCACGAGCAGTACTTC. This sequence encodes CSAGQGNHEQYF.

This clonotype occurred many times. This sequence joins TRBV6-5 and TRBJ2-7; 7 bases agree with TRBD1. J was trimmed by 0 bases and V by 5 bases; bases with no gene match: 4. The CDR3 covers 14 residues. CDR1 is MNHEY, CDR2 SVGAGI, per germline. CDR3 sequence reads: CASSTTGASYEQYF. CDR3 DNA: TGTGCCAGCAGTACAACAGGGGCCTCCTACGAGCAGTACTTC.

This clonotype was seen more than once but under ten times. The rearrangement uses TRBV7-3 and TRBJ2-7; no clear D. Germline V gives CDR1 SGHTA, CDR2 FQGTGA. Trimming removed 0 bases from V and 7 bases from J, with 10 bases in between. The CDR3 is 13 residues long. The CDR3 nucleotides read TGTGCCAGCAGCTTAACGGCTTTAGGGGAGCAGTACTTC. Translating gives CASSLTALGEQYF.

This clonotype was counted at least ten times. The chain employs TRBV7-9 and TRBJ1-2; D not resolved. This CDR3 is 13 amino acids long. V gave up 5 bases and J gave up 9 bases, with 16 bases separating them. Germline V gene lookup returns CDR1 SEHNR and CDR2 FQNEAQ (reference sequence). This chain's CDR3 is CASSPRHLESYTF. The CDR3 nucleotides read TGTGCCAGCAGCCCCCGGCACCTGGAAAGCTACACCTTC.

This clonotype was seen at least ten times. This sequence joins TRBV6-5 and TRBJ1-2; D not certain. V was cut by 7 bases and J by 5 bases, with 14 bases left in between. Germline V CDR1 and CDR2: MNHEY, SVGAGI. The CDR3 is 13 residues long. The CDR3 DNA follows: TGTGCCAGCAACCTACAGCTAGAGTATGGCTACACCTTC. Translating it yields CASNLQLEYGYTF.

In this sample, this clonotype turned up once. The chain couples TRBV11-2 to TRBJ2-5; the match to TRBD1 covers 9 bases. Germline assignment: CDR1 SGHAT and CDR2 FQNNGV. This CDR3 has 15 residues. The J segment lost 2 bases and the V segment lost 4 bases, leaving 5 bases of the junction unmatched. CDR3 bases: TGTGCCAGCAGCTCCGTGACAGGGGGACAAGAGACCCAGTACTTC. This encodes CASSSVTGGQETQYF.

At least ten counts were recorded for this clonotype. The CDR3: CASSLHAFEQYF. In DNA, the CDR3 is TGTGCCAGCAGTTTACACGCCTTCGAGCAGTACTTC. The rearrangement uses TRBV28 and TRBJ2-7, with D unclear. Germline CDR1 MDHEN, CDR2 SYDVKM. CDR3 size: 12 residues. Deletions cut 2 bases from V and 6 bases from J, with 8 bases between.

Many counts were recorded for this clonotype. The CDR3 spells CASSPNSYEQYF. CDR3 in DNA: TGTGCCAGCAGCCCAAACTCCTACGAGCAGTACTTC. The genes are TRBV7-2 and TRBJ2-7; D unclear. Germline V gene data show CDR1 as SGHTA and CDR2 as FQGNSA. V was cut by 5 bases and J by 0 bases, with 5 bases left in between. This CDR3 comprises 12 residues.

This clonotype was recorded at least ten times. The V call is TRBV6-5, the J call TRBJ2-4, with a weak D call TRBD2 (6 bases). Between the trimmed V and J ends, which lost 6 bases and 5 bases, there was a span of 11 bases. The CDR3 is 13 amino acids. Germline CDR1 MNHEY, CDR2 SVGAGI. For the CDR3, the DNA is TGTGCCAGCAGGCTTAGCGGTGAAAACATTCAGTACTTC. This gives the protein CASRLSGENIQYF.

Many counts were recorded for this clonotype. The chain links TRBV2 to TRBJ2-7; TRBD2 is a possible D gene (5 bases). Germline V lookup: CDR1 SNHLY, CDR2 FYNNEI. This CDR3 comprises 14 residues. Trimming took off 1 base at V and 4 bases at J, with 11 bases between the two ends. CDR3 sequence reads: CASSEDLAAYEQYF. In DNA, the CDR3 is TGTGCCAGCAGTGAAGATCTAGCAGCATACGAGCAGTACTTC.

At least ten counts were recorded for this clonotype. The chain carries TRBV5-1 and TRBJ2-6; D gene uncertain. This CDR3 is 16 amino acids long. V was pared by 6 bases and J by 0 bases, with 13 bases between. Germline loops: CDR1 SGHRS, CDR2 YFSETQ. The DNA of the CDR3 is TGCGCCAGCACTATCGCAGGCTTCTCTGGGGCCAACGTCCTGACTTTC. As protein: CASTIAGFSGANVLTF. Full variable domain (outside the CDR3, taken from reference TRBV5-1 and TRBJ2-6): KAGVTQTPRYLIKTRGQQVTLSCSPISGHRSVSWYQQTPGQGLQFLFEYFSETQRNKGNFPGRFSGRQFSNSRSEMNVSTLELGDSALYLCASTIAGFSGANVLTFGAGSRLTVL.

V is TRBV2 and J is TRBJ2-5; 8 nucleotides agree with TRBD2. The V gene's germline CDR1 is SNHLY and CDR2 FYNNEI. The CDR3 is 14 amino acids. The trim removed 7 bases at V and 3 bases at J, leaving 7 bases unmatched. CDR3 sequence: CASKRLAQKETQYF. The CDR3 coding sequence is TGTGCCAGCAAGCGACTAGCGCAGAAAGAGACCCAGTACTTC.

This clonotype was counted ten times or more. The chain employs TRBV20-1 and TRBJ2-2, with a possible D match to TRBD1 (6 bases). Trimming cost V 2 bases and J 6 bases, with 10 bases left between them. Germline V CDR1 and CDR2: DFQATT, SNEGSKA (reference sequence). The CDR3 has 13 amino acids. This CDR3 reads CSARQDRPGELFF. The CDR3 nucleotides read TGCAGTGCTAGACAGGACAGACCCGGGGAGCTGTTTTTT.

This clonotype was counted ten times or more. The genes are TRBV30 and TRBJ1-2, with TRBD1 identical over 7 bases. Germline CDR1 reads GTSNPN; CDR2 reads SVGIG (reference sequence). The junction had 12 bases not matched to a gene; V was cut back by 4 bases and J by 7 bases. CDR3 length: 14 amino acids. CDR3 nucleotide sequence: TGTGCCTGGACGGGAGACAGGGACATCGGTGGCTACACCTTC. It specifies CAWTGDRDIGGYTF.

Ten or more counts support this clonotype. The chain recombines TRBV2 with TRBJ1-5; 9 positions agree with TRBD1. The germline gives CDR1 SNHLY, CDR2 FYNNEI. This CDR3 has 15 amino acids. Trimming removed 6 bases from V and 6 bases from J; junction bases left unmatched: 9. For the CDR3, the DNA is TGTGCCAGCAGCTCTACTACAGGGGGCATTCAGCCCCAGCATTTT. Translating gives CASSSTTGGIQPQHF.

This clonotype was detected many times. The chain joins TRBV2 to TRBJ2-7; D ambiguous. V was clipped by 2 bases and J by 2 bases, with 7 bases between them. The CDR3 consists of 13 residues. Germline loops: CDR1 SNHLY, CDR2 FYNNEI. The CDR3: CASSESSPYEQYF. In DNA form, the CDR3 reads TGTGCCAGCAGTGAATCATCTCCCTACGAGCAGTACTTC.

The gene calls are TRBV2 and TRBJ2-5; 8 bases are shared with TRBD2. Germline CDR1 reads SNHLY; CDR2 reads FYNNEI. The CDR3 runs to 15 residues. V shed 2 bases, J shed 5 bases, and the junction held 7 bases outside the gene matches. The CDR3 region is CASSENSGVRETQYF. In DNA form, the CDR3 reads TGTGCCAGCAGTGAAAATAGCGGGGTCCGGGAGACCCAGTACTTC.

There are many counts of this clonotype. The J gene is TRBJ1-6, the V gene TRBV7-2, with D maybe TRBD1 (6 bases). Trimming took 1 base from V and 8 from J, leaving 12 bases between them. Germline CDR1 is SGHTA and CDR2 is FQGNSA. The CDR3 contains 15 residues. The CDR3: CASSLVGGQDSPLHF. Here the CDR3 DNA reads TGTGCCAGCAGCTTAGTAGGGGGGCAGGATTCACCCCTCCACTTT. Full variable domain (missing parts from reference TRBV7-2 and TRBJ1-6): GAGVSQSPSNKVTEKGKDVELRCDPISGHTALYWYRQSLGQGLEFLIYFQGNSAPDKSGLPSDRFSAERTGGSVSTLTIQRTQQEDSAVYLCASSLVGGQDSPLHFGNGTRLTVT.

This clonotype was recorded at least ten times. CDR3 coding DNA: TGTGCCAGCAGTACACCCCGGGACGTACACTCTGGGGCCAACGTCCTGACTTTC. Its translation: CASSTPRDVHSGANVLTF. The gene calls are TRBV6-2 or TRBV6-3 and TRBJ2-6; D may match TRBD1 or TRBD2 (5 bases each). CDR1 MNHEY and CDR2 SVGEGT come from the germline V gene. The V end lost 5 bases, the J end lost 0 bases, and 17 bases lay between the germline ends. The CDR3 is 18 amino acids.

The CDR3 loop is CASSEAETGYGYTF. The CDR3 DNA is TGTGCCAGCAGTGAAGCCGAGACAGGGTACGGCTACACCTTC. The rearrangement uses TRBV2 and TRBJ1-2; 7 nucleotides match TRBD1. CDR1 is SNHLY and CDR2 is FYNNEI in the germline V gene. This CDR3 is built from 14 residues. V gave up 0 bases and J gave up 8 bases; unmatched junction bases: 6.

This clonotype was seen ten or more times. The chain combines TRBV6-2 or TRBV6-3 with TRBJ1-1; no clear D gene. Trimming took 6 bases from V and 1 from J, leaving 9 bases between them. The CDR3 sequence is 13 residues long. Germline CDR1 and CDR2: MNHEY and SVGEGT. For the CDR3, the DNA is TGTGCCAGCAGCTCTGTCACGAACACTGAAGCTTTCTTT. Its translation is CASSSVTNTEAFF.

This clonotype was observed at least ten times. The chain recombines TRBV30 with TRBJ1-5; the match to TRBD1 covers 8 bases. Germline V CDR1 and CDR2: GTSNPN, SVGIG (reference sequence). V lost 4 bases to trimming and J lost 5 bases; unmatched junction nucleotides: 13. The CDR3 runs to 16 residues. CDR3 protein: CAWNPGTGTSYQPQHF. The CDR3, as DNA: TGTGCCTGGAACCCCGGGACAGGTACGTCGTATCAGCCCCAGCATTTT.

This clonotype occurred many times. The DNA of the CDR3 is TGTGCCTGGAGTGTAGGGGGGCATGGCTACACCTTC. This codes for CAWSVGGHGYTF. The chain joins TRBV30 to TRBJ1-2, with D tentatively TRBD1 (6 bases). Trimming left V 0 bases short and J 6 bases short, with 8 bases between. Looked up from germline, CDR1 is GTSNPN and CDR2 is SVGIG (reference sequence). The CDR3 is made up of 12 amino acids. The entire variable domain, with the rest obtained from reference TRBV30 and TRBJ1-2, is as follows: SQTIHQWPATLVQPVGSPLSLECTVEGTSNPNLYWYRQAAGRGLQLLFYSVGIGQISSEVPQNLSASRPQDRQFILSSKKLLLSDSGFYLCAWSVGGHGYTFGSGTRLTVV.